This T cell receptor beta chain was documented in a study of identical twins. TCRdb recomputed calls from the 5' RACE reads with MiXCR, one row per CDR3 protein. The table lists 200,000 to 250,000 distinct CDR3 sequences, over 5.5% of them singletons. In germline, CDR1 is SGHAT, CDR2 FQDESV (reference sequence). The CDR3 totals 20 residues. The V segment lost 0 bases and the J segment 2 bases; nucleotides outside the gene matches: 15. This clonotype was seen more than once but under ten times. The same data also contributed to another study, on T cells expressing NK-cell markers.

The TCR comes from a woman younger than 30 in good health. The rearrangement joins TRBV11-1 to TRBJ2-7; 11 nucleotides match TRBD2. Input material: CD8+ T cells sorted from blood. CDR3 DNA sequence: TGTGCCAGCAGCTTAGCTCTAACTAGCGGGAGCCAAATGCCTGCCTACGAGCAGTACTTC. Translated: CASSLALTSGSQMPAYEQYF.